This TCR beta chain was sequenced for a study of CD8 T cells in Susac syndrome. RNA, at roughly 0.45 to 1 ug, was reverse transcribed with random hexamers. TCRdb re-analysed the immunoSEQ multiplex PCR reads in MiXCR, keeping a single row per CDR3 protein. The sample shows 100,000 or so distinct CDR3 sequences, 95% of them seen only once. The recently defined diagnostic criteria for definite or probable disease were met by the Susac syndrome patients. Germline CDR1 LGHDT, CDR2 YNNKEL (reference sequence). The CDR3 is 13 amino acids. The V and J ends lost 2 bases and 2 bases respectively, with 7 bases between them.

The TCR was taken from a human donor with Susac syndrome. This sequence joins TRBV3-1 and TRBJ2-7; D is possibly TRBD2 (6 bases). The sample consisted of CD8+ T cells from PBMCs. Here the CDR3 reads CASSQWGAYEQYF. In DNA form, the CDR3 reads TGTGCCAGCAGCCAATGGGGGGCCTACGAGCAGTACTTC.